This is a list of T cell receptor beta chains from one sample in a study of graft-versus-host responses after intestinal transplantation. Generated by immunoSEQ multiplex PCR, the TCRdb table keeps only in-frame clones and is missing some. The sample lists around 110,000 clones, about nine tenths occurring once. The antigens these receptors bind are not known. The sequenced sample was unstimulated CD4+ T cells sorted from spleen or lymph node cells, obtained before intestinal transplant. Source of these receptors: a human donor who received an intestinal transplant. Both conserved end residues are part of each CDR3. A D gene is named only where the DNA matches it firmly. A clone size is listed for some rows: how often the clone was seen (once, few, many), or a class if it is expanded.

V	size	J	D	DNA	CDR3
TRBV7-9	NA	TRBJ1-4	TRBD1	TGTGCCAGCAGCTTAGGCCGGGACAGTCGTAATGAAAAACTGTTTTTT	CASSLGRDSRNEKLFF
TRBV7-2	NA	TRBJ2-1	TRBD2	TGTGCCAGCAGCTCCGTGGCGGGGGCCTACAATGAGCAGTTCTTC	CASSSVAGAYNEQFF
TRBV10-1	NA	TRBJ1-4	TRBD1	TGCGCCAGCAGCCCGGGACAGGGGTCGGCAACTAATGAAAAACTGTTTTTT	CASSPGQGSATNEKLFF
TRBV28	NA	TRBJ1-2	NA	TGTGCCAGCAGTTTATTTAGGGGGACGAACTATGGCTACACCTTC	CASSLFRGTNYGYTF
TRBV5-1	NA	TRBJ2-5	NA	TGCGCCAGCAGGGGCGAGAGGGTGGAGACCCAGTACTTC	CASRGERVETQYF
TRBV19	NA	TRBJ2-1	NA	TGTGCCAGCCCCGGAAAGGGGGGGTATTACAATGAGCAGTTCTTC	CASPGKGGYYNEQFF
TRBV10-3	NA	TRBJ1-5	NA	TGTGCCATCAGTGAGGTTCCCAGGGGAAGCAATCAGCCCCAGCATTTT	CAISEVPRGSNQPQHF
TRBV28	NA	TRBJ2-2	TRBD1	TGTGCCAGCAGCCGCAGGACAGGGGGCTTCCTAAACACCGGGGAGCTGTTTTTT	CASSRRTGGFLNTGELFF
TRBV5-1	NA	TRBJ2-3	TRBD2	TGCGCCAGCAGCTTGGCCCGTCGACAGCTGGGACTAGCGGGAGTTGGGGCAGATACGCAGTATTTT	CASSLARRQLGLAGVGADTQYF
TRBV18	once	TRBJ2-5	TRBD2	TGTGCCAGCTCCCCTACTAGCGTGAAAGAGACCCAGTACTTC	CASSPTSVKETQYF
TRBV7-2	NA	TRBJ2-7	TRBD2	TGTGCCAGCAGCCCTGGGGGGGTTCTGCATTACGAGCAGTACTTC	CASSPGGVLHYEQYF
TRBV19	NA	TRBJ1-5	TRBD1	TGTGCCAGTAGTATGGGGGGCAGGGGGCGAAGCAATCAGCCCCAGCATTTT	CASSMGGRGRSNQPQHF
TRBV6-4	once	TRBJ1-4	TRBD1	TGTGCCAGCAGTGCCCGACAGGGAACTAATGAAAAACTGTTTTTT	CASSARQGTNEKLFF
TRBV27	NA	TRBJ1-5	TRBD1	TGTGCCAGCAGCAGGACAGGGGGAGGTCAGCCCCAGCATTTT	CASSRTGGGQPQHF
TRBV5-1	NA	TRBJ2-1	NA	TGCGCCAGCAGTTTTGCAGGGCCCCACGGCGAGCAGTTCTTC	CASSFAGPHGEQFF
TRBV30	NA	TRBJ1-5	NA	TGTGCCTGGAGTGTACAGGGCCTAAAACCCCAGCATTTT	CAWSVQGLKPQHF
TRBV15	once	TRBJ1-5	NA	TGTGCCACCAGCGGGGGACATCTTGGGAATCAGCCCCAGCATTTT	CATSGGHLGNQPQHF
TRBV15	once	TRBJ2-3	NA	TGTGCCACCAGCGGGCGGGTATCTAGCACAGATACGCAGTATTTT	CATSGRVSSTDTQYF
TRBV6-1	NA	TRBJ1-2	NA	TGTGCCAGCTCAGAGGGCCTCTATGGCTACACCTTC	CASSEGLYGYTF
TRBV7-2	NA	TRBJ2-6	NA	TGTGCCAGCAGCTCCTCCCGGGGCTCTGGGGCCAACGTCCTGACTTTC	CASSSSRGSGANVLTF
TRBV11-2	NA	TRBJ1-4	TRBD1	TGTGCCAGCAGCCGTAACCGGGACAGGGGAAGAAGTGAAAAACTGTTTTTT	CASSRNRDRGRSEKLFF
TRBV5-1	NA	TRBJ2-7	NA	TGCGCCAGCAGCTTTGGGAGGGCAGGGGTCTCCTACGAGCAGTACTTC	CASSFGRAGVSYEQYF
TRBV7-2	once	TRBJ2-1	TRBD1	TGTGCCAGCAGCTTGGGGACAGGGATAAAGAATGAGCAGTTCTTC	CASSLGTGIKNEQFF
TRBV19	NA	TRBJ2-5	NA	TGTGCCAGTAGTTTCGATAGTTTGGAGACCCAGTACTTC	CASSFDSLETQYF
TRBV30	NA	TRBJ1-2	TRBD1	TGTGCCTGGAGTTTCAGGGGGCGGTCCGGCTACACCTTC	CAWSFRGRSGYTF
TRBV11-2	NA	TRBJ1-5	NA	TGTGCCAGCAGCTTAGGCTATGATCAGCCCCAGCATTTT	CASSLGYDQPQHF
TRBV19	NA	TRBJ2-3	TRBD2	TGTGCCAGTAGACGGGGACTACCCACAGATACGCAGTATTTT	CASRRGLPTDTQYF
TRBV19	NA	TRBJ1-5	NA	TGTGCCAGTAGTATACTCAAGGGGCCCTCTTATAGCAATCAGCCCCAGCATTTT	CASSILKGPSYSNQPQHF
TRBV6-1	once	TRBJ2-3	NA	TGTGCCAGCAGACTAAACACAGATACGCAGTATTTT	CASRLNTDTQYF